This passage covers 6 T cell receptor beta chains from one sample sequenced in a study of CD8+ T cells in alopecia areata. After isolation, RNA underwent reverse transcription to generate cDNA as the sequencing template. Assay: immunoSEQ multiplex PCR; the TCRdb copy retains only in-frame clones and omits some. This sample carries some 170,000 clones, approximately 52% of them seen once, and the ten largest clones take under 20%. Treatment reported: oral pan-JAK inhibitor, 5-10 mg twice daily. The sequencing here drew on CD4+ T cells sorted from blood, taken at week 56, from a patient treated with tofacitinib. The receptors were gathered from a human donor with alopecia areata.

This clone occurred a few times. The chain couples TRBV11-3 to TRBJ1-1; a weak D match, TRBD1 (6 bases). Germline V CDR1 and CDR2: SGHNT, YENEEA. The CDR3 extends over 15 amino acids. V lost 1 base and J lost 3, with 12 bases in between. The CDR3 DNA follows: TGTGCCAGCAGCTTAGCTGGCAGGGGACACACTGAAGCTTTCTTT. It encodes CASSLAGRGHTEAFF.

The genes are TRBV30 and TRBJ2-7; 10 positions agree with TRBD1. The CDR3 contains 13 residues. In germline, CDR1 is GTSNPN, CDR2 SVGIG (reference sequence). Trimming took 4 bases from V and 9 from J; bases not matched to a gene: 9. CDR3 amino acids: CAWTGRDRGWQYF. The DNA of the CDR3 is TGTGCCTGGACCGGGCGGGACAGGGGTTGGCAGTACTTC.

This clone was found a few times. In nucleotides, the CDR3 is TGTGCCAGCAGGACACCCTCGACTAGCACAGATACGCAGTATTTT. Amino acid sequence: CASRTPSTSTDTQYF. The rearrangement joins TRBV7-9 to TRBJ2-3; unclear D gene. The CDR3 contains 15 residues. The V end lost 6 bases, the J end lost 0 bases, and 13 bases lay between the germline ends. Germline-derived CDR1 and CDR2 are SEHNR and FQNEAQ (reference sequence). The whole variable domain, remainder taken from reference TRBV7-9 and TRBJ2-3, is DTGVSQNPRHKITKRGQNVTFRCDPISEHNRLYWYRQTLGQGPEFLTYFQNEAQLEKSRLLSDRFSAERPKGSFSTLEIQRTEQGDSAMYLCASRTPSTSTDTQYFGPGTRLTVL.

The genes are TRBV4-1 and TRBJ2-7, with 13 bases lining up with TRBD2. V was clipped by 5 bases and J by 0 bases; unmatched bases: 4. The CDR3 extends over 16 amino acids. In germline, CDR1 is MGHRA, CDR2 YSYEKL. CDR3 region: CASSSRTSGGSYEQYF. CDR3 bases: TGCGCCAGCAGCTCTCGGACTAGCGGGGGCTCCTACGAGCAGTACTTC.

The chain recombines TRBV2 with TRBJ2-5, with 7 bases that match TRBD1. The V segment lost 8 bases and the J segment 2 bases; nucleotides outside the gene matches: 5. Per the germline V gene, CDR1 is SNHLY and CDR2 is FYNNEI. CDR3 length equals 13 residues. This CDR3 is CASRWGQQETQYF. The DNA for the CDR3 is TGTGCCAGCCGATGGGGACAGCAAGAGACCCAGTACTTC.

CDR3: CASSLEAGRETQYF. CDR3 bases: TGTGCCAGCAGCTTAGAAGCGGGGAGGGAGACCCAGTACTTC. The chain couples TRBV7-9 to TRBJ2-5; 7 nucleotides align to TRBD2. The CDR3 covers 14 residues. With 1 base clipped from V and 5 bases from J, the junction kept 4 bases outside the gene matches. Germline-derived CDR1 and CDR2 are SEHNR and FQNEAQ (reference sequence).